These 9 T cell receptor beta chains were sequenced from one sample in a study of cytomegalovirus exposure and HLA in healthy donors. The PCR used 60 Vbeta and 13 Jbeta primers. The table came from immunoSEQ multiplex PCR; TCRdb's copy has only in-frame clones and leaves some out. The data contain about 100,000 clones, 75% to 80% of them seen just once; the ten biggest clones take up approximately 3.9%. The specimen sequenced was PBMCs. These receptor sequences come from a woman aged 35 to 49 in good health and CMV-seronegative.

About this clone itself: A read error may account for a junction end that differs from germline. The genes are TRBV7-7 and TRBJ2-1, with TRBD1 matching 8 bases. This CDR3 is built from 16 residues. Germline CDR1 and CDR2: SSHAT and FNYEAQ (reference sequence). CDR3 nucleotides: TGTGCTAGCAGCCCCTGGACAGGGAAATCCTACAATGAGCAGTTCTTC. This encodes CASSPWTGKSYNEQFF.

The rearrangement links TRBV4-1 to TRBJ1-2; no firm D call. Germline CDR1 reads MGHRA; CDR2 reads YSYEKL. V was pared by 1 base and J by 2 bases, with 8 bases between. The CDR3 totals 14 residues. This chain's CDR3 is CASSQGVGNYGYTF. For the CDR3, the DNA is TGCGCCAGCAGCCAAGGCGTCGGGAACTATGGCTACACCTTC.

The chain combines TRBV18 with TRBJ1-6; D unclear. V gave up 6 bases and J gave up 9 bases, with 21 bases separating them. Germline lookup yields CDR1 KGHSH and CDR2 LQKENI. CDR3 length equals 16 residues. The CDR3: CASSYTAATTVSPLHF. DNA of the CDR3: TGTGCCAGCTCTTACACGGCGGCTACGACTGTTTCACCCCTCCACTTT.

The rearrangement joins TRBV6-6 to TRBJ1-1; 8 bases align to TRBD1. V trimming: 2 bases; J trimming: 3 bases; junction bases outside the gene matches: 2. Germline-derived CDR1 and CDR2 are MNHNY and SVGAGI (reference sequence). The CDR3 is made up of 14 amino acids. CDR3 DNA sequence: TGTGCCAGCAGTTACATACAGGGGGACACTGAAGCTTTCTTT. Encoded protein: CASSYIQGDTEAFF.

Only a few counts were recorded for this clone. The V and J genes are TRBV7-3 and TRBJ1-6; the D gene is possibly TRBD1 (6 bases). Germline CDR1 SGHTA, CDR2 FQGTGA. Trimming removed 3 bases from V and 5 bases from J, with 11 bases in between. This CDR3 spans 15 amino acids. The CDR3 loop reads CASSFGDRNNSPLHF. Written as DNA, the CDR3 is TGTGCCAGCAGCTTCGGTGACAGGAATAATTCACCCCTCCACTTT.

The chain recombines TRBV30 with TRBJ2-1, with D possibly matching TRBD1 (6 bases). The CDR3 contains 11 residues. V gave up 7 bases and J gave up 10 bases, with 14 bases separating them. CDR1 and CDR2 from the germline V gene are GTSNPN and SVGIG (reference sequence). The CDR3 protein is CALQGFREQFF. The CDR3 DNA reads TGTGCCTTGCAGGGGTTTCGGGAGCAGTTCTTC.

V gene TRBV7-9 combines with J gene TRBJ1-6; D gene uncertain. Germline CDR1 and CDR2: SEHNR and FQNEAQ (reference sequence). CDR3 size: 15 residues. V dropped 1 base and J dropped 4 bases, with 8 bases sitting between them. CDR3 sequence: CASSLGAEYNSPLHF. CDR3 coding DNA: TGTGCCAGCAGCTTAGGAGCCGAGTATAATTCACCCCTCCACTTT.

This chain uses TRBV27 with TRBJ2-7, with 9 nucleotides matching TRBD1. In germline, CDR1 is MNHEY, CDR2 SMNVEV (reference sequence). CDR3 length: 15 residues. The ends lost 5 bases at V and 0 bases at J; junction bases unmatched: 5. The DNA for the CDR3 is TGTGCCAGCAGTCGTGGGACAGGGAACTCCTACGAGCAGTACTTC. Translating gives CASSRGTGNSYEQYF.

As to this clone: Its ends do not fully match the called genes, so a read error is possible. The chain recombines TRBV7-2 with TRBJ1-2, with TRBD1 identical over 10 bases. This CDR3 contains 17 residues. Germline assignment: CDR1 SGHTA and CDR2 FQGNSA. CDR3 in DNA: TGTGCCAGCAGCCTAGCGTTCCCGACAGGGGGCGGATATGGCTACACCTTC. Its translation is CASSLAFPTGGGYGYTF. Full variable domain (missing parts from reference TRBV7-2 and TRBJ1-2): GAGVSQSPSNKVTEKGKDVELRCDPISGHTALYWYRQSLGQGLEFLIYFQGNSAPDKSGLPSDRFSAERTGGSVSTLTIQRTQQEDSAVYLCASSLAFPTGGGYGYTFGSGTRLTVV.